This TCR beta chain was observed in a study of blood T cells in healthy people across ages. Through a sample-barcoded 5' primer and a J-beta primer mix, a second PCR was run for about 7 to 12 cycles. Each of the samples gave a minimum of 2.5 million paired-end reads that contained CDR3. TCRdb itself ran the 5' RACE reads through MiXCR, one entry per CDR3 protein. The sample gives hundreds of thousands of distinct CDR3 sequences, 55% to 70% of which show up once; around 20% is in the top ten. Study-level results: Roughly linear declines in TCR beta diversity per million T cells occurred with age. Long-lived and aged donors differed, with more naive CD4+ cells and higher diversity in the long-lived.

Trimming cost V 1 base and J 2 bases, with 15 bases left between them. CDR1 MDHEN and CDR2 SYDVKM come from the germline V gene. CDR3 length: 17 amino acids. Aged roughly 6 to 100, donors were systemically healthy Caucasians from Russia. A note on this clonotype: Its antigen remains unknown.

This chain connects TRBV28 to TRBJ2-1, with D possibly matching TRBD1 (5 bases). The TCR was taken from a man aged 25 to 45 in good health. Sequencing was performed on blood. The CDR3 sequence is CASSLSYWTRAYNEQFF. The CDR3 bases are TGTGCCAGCAGTTTATCCTACTGGACACGGGCCTACAATGAGCAGTTCTTC.